One sample yielded the 14 T cell receptor beta chains listed below, sequenced in a study of T cells in Graves' hyperthyroidism and ophthalmopathy. The CDR3 regions of TCR beta were amplified from RNA transcripts. With the HTBI primer set, the TCR CDR3 went through a first round of RT-PCR. One entry per CDR3 protein, called by TCRdb with MiXCR from the multiplex PCR reads. This sample yields 300,000 to 400,000 distinct CDR3 sequences, of which roughly 20% are seen a single time; approximately 49% belongs to the top ten. Sequencing was performed on blood. The receptor set was obtained from a woman aged 45 to 65 with Graves' hyperthyroidism.

V and J are TRBV20-1 and TRBJ2-7; 10 nucleotides agree with TRBD2. The CDR3 sequence is 14 residues long. Germline loops: CDR1 DFQATT, CDR2 SNEGSKA (reference sequence). V lost 5 bases, J lost 6 bases, and 10 bases stayed unmatched. CDR3 protein: CSAEGTSASFEQYF. The DNA of the CDR3 is TGCAGTGCTGAAGGGACTAGCGCGTCTTTCGAGCAGTACTTC.

This clonotype was seen a handful of times. The chain has TRBV6-2 or TRBV6-3 and TRBJ2-3, with a possible D match to TRBD2 (6 bases). Deletions cut 7 bases from V and 4 bases from J, with 15 bases between. Germline values: CDR1 MNHEY, CDR2 SVGEGT. The CDR3 is made up of 14 amino acids. DNA for the CDR3: TGTGCCAGCATTCTTACTCCGGGGGCAGATACGCAGTATTTT. Amino acids: CASILTPGADTQYF.

This clonotype was counted at least ten times. V usage is TRBV12-3 or TRBV12-4 and J usage is TRBJ1-1; a possible D gene is TRBD1 (5 bases). This CDR3 has 13 residues. V was shortened by 3 bases and J by 3 bases, with 8 bases between the two germline ends. CDR3 bases: TGTGCCAGCAGTTTGGGGACCCACACTGAAGCTTTCTTT. Its protein is CASSLGTHTEAFF.

The sample holds many counts of this clonotype. The rearrangement joins TRBV20-1 to TRBJ1-1; D might be TRBD1 (6 bases). The CDR3 sequence is 14 residues long. Per the germline V gene, CDR1 is DFQATT and CDR2 is SNEGSKA (reference sequence). V was pared by 0 bases and J by 2 bases, with 10 bases between. The DNA for the CDR3 is TGCAGTGCTAGAGAGGGGGGGCCCAACACTGAAGCTTTCTTT. Protein product: CSAREGGPNTEAFF.

Many counts were recorded for this clonotype. This chain links TRBV11-1 with TRBJ2-2, with a tentative D call TRBD2 (6 bases). Germline V CDR1 and CDR2: SGHAT, FQDESV (reference sequence). Trimming cost V 1 base and J 3 bases, with 12 bases left between them. The CDR3 runs 16 residues. The CDR3 sequence is CASSLGPGGDTGELFF. The CDR3 nucleotides read TGTGCCAGCAGCTTAGGACCCGGCGGGGACACCGGGGAGCTGTTTTTT.

Only a few counts were recorded for this clonotype. V and J are TRBV2 and TRBJ2-1; 10 bases are shared with TRBD2. The J segment lost 6 bases and the V segment lost 8 bases, leaving 4 bases of the junction unmatched. Germline V gene lookup returns CDR1 SNHLY and CDR2 FYNNEI. The CDR3 runs 13 residues. CDR3 loop: CASYGTSANEQFF. In nucleotides, the CDR3 is TGTGCCAGCTACGGGACTAGCGCCAATGAGCAGTTCTTC.

The rearrangement uses TRBV14 and TRBJ2-7; 9 nucleotides agree with TRBD1. Germline-derived CDR1 and CDR2 are SGHDN and FVKESK. The CDR3 covers 16 residues. V lost 1 base and J lost 5; bases outside the gene matches: 9. Here the CDR3 reads CASSQGPLDRGNEQYF. The CDR3 DNA reads as TGTGCCAGCAGCCAAGGCCCTTTGGACAGGGGAAACGAGCAGTACTTC.

The chain links TRBV6-2 or TRBV6-3 to TRBJ2-3, with TRBD2 identical over 11 bases. The CDR3 has 15 amino acids. The J segment lost 5 bases and the V segment lost 2 bases, leaving 3 bases of the junction unmatched. The germline V gene encodes CDR1 MNHEY and CDR2 SVGEGT. CDR3 coding DNA: TGTGCCAGCAGTTACAAAGGACTAGCGGGAGATACGCAGTATTTT. Translated, it gives CASSYKGLAGDTQYF.

In the case of this clonotype: A much larger clone sits a single nucleotide away, making a read error possible. This CDR3 is missing its conserved last phenylalanine or tryptophan, likely due to a read error. This rearrangement joins TRBV28 to TRBJ1-2; 7 positions match TRBD1. Germline CDR1 reads MDHEN; CDR2 reads SYDVKM. Trimming cost V 4 bases and J 6 bases; bases outside gene matches: 5. There are 13 residues in the CDR3. DNA for the CDR3: TGTGCCAGCAGTTCCGACAGGGATCATGGCTACACCCTC. Protein sequence: CASSSDRDHGYTL.

CDR3 residues: CASSLLASGNNEQFF. The CDR3 DNA is TGCGCCAGCAGCCTCCTGGCTAGCGGGAACAATGAGCAGTTCTTC. This rearrangement joins TRBV5-1 to TRBJ2-1, with 9 bases identical to TRBD2. Germline V gene sequence: CDR1 SGHRS, CDR2 YFSETQ. V shed 4 bases, J shed 5 bases, and the junction held 7 bases outside the gene matches. The CDR3 has 15 residues.

This chain uses TRBV7-2 with TRBJ2-2; D is undetermined. Trimming stripped 1 base from V and 5 bases from J, with 11 bases between. Germline V lookup: CDR1 SGHTA, CDR2 FQGNSA. The CDR3 totals 15 residues. In DNA form, the CDR3 reads TGTGCCAGCAGCTTAGAGGTCCCTAAGACCGGGGAGCTGTTTTTT. Translation gives CASSLEVPKTGELFF.

The chain employs TRBV5-1 and TRBJ1-2; weak D call: TRBD1 (6 bases). Germline V CDR1 and CDR2: SGHRS, YFSETQ. The CDR3 is 15 residues long. Deletions cut 0 bases from V and 6 bases from J, with 15 bases between. The CDR3 here is CASSLGMARGHGYTF. The CDR3 region has the DNA TGCGCCAGCAGCTTGGGGATGGCCAGGGGACATGGCTACACCTTC.

This clonotype was recorded many times. Its ends do not fully match the called genes, so a read error is possible. This CDR3 reads CASSLVGGNEQFF. The CDR3 coding sequence is TGTGCCAGCAGCTTAGTAGGCGGCAATGAGCAGTTCTTC. The chain recombines TRBV5-1 with TRBJ2-1; D call uncertain. The CDR3 loop spans 13 amino acids. The germline gives CDR1 SGHRS, CDR2 YFSETQ.

At least ten counts were recorded for this clonotype. J is TRBJ2-7 and V is TRBV11-2, with D tentatively TRBD2 (5 bases). The CDR3 has 15 residues. V was trimmed by 1 base and J by 4 bases, leaving 14 bases between them. The V gene's germline CDR1 is SGHAT and CDR2 FQNNGV. The CDR3 here is CASSLGAGGGYEQYF. The CDR3 region has the DNA TGTGCCAGCAGCTTAGGCGCAGGTGGAGGTTACGAGCAGTACTTC.